This T cell receptor beta chain was retrieved from a study of T cell repertoires in cytomegalovirus infection. In the study overall: In public TCR beta signatures, there were indications of both CMV infection and matching HLA type. Whole-study findings and limits: Using cumulative public TCR beta family frequency, the authors identified those who carried CMV together with the relevant HLA. The ex vivo response showed dominance by HLA-C-restricted CMV-specific TCR beta clonotypes.

In regard to this clonotype: No antigen is known for it.

Germline CDR1 MNHEY, CDR2 SMNVEV (reference sequence). V lost 5 bases and J 8 bases, leaving 15 bases between the germline ends. The CDR3 runs to 13 residues. Via MiXCR, TCRdb re-called the reads, giving one row per CDR3 protein. The profile shows hundreds of thousands of distinct CDR3 sequences, about 31% of them singletons. The specimen was cultured CD8+ T cells from PBMCs, collected from culture after CMV antigen stimulation. V and J are TRBV27 and TRBJ1-2, with D maybe TRBD1 (6 bases). The TCR originated in a human donor in good health (CMV status not recorded). Some clones in this sample may be carry-over from other donors' samples. The CDR3 protein is CASSLTGREGYTF. CDR3 sequence (DNA): TGTGCCAGCAGTCTAACAGGGAGGGAGGGCTACACCTTC.